These 9 T cell receptor beta chains were all obtained from the same sample, sequenced in a study of spatial heterogeneity in lung cancer. Described time point: sample taken at primary tumor resection. Whole RNA obtained from tumor, nontumor lung or frozen PBMC underwent sequencing without sorting. TCRdb passed the 5' RACE reads through MiXCR, listing each CDR3 protein once. Among about 82,000 distinct CDR3 sequences listed, over 9.5% were seen once. The specimen was PBMCs, collected at surgery. The receptor set was obtained from a male donor with early-stage non-small cell lung cancer.

This clonotype was recorded many times. This rearrangement joins TRBV5-1 to TRBJ2-2; 12 bases line up with TRBD1. CDR3 length equals 14 residues. Germline trimming cut 5 bases from V and 9 bases from J; bases unmatched to any gene: 5. CDR1 is SGHRS and CDR2 is YFSETQ in the germline V gene. This chain's CDR3 is CASSSGTGGWELFF. DNA of the CDR3: TGCGCCAGCAGTTCCGGGACAGGGGGCTGGGAGCTGTTTTTT.

The chain joins TRBV7-2 to TRBJ2-1; D may be TRBD2 (6 bases). Germline CDR1 is SGHTA and CDR2 is FQGNSA. This CDR3 comprises 15 residues. The V end was cut by 0 bases, the J end by 7 bases, with 13 bases between. The CDR3 loop is CASSLAGGVGNEQFF. CDR3 DNA: TGTGCCAGCAGCTTAGCGGGAGGCGTAGGGAATGAGCAGTTCTTC.

This clonotype showed up just a few times. The chain couples TRBV19 to TRBJ2-5, with 9 bases that match TRBD1. CDR3 length equals 15 residues. CDR1 LNHDA and CDR2 SQIVND come from the germline V gene (reference sequence). V shed 6 bases, J shed 4 bases, and the junction held 9 bases outside the gene matches. This CDR3 is CASSPGTGYGETQYF. CDR3 sequence (DNA): TGTGCCAGTAGCCCCGGGACAGGGTATGGAGAGACCCAGTACTTC.

The J gene is TRBJ2-1, the V gene TRBV7-9, with TRBD2 matching 9 bases. Germline CDR1 reads SEHNR; CDR2 reads FQNEAQ (reference sequence). The CDR3 extends over 16 amino acids. With 1 base clipped from V and 3 bases from J, the junction kept 4 bases outside the gene matches. CDR3 coding DNA: TGTGCCAGCAGCTTAGGCCTAGCGGGGATCTACAATGAGCAGTTCTTC. It codes for CASSLGLAGIYNEQFF. The variable domain in full, completed from reference TRBV7-9 and TRBJ2-1, reads DTGVSQNPRHKITKRGQNVTFRCDPISEHNRLYWYRQTLGQGPEFLTYFQNEAQLEKSRLLSDRFSAERPKGSFSTLEIQRTEQGDSAMYLCASSLGLAGIYNEQFFGPGTRLTVL.

This clonotype was seen repeatedly, ten times or more. The chain couples TRBV5-4 to TRBJ2-1; 9 bases agree with TRBD2. The V segment lost 2 bases and the J segment 7 bases; nucleotides outside the gene matches: 10. This CDR3 comprises 16 residues. The germline V gene has CDR1 SGHNT and CDR2 YYREEE (reference sequence). The CDR3: CASSLAVLAGPNEQFF. The DNA of the CDR3 is TGTGCCAGCAGCTTAGCGGTACTAGCGGGTCCTAATGAGCAGTTCTTC.

This clonotype was seen at least ten times. The J gene is TRBJ1-1, the V gene TRBV29-1, with 9 positions matching TRBD1. Germline V gives CDR1 SQVTM, CDR2 ANQGSEA. The CDR3 is 13 residues long. V shed 6 bases, J shed 2 bases, and the junction held 4 bases outside the gene matches. DNA of the CDR3: TGCAGCGTCAGGGGACAGGGAAACACTGAAGCTTTCTTT. Encoded protein: CSVRGQGNTEAFF. Complete variable domain (other parts from reference TRBV29-1 and TRBJ1-1): SAVISQKPSRDICQRGTSLTIQCQVDSQVTMMFWYRQQPGQSLTLIATANQGSEATYESGFVIDKFPISRPNLTFSTLTVSNMSPEDSSIYLCSVRGQGNTEAFFGQGTRLTVV.

This clonotype was recorded a few times. V and J are TRBV30 and TRBJ1-2; D is perhaps TRBD1 (6 bases). The CDR3 contains 14 residues. Trimming pared 3 bases from V and 7 bases from J, leaving 18 bases between. Germline V gives CDR1 GTSNPN, CDR2 SVGIG (reference sequence). The CDR3 coding sequence is TGTGCCTGGAGAAATGCAGGGGTGCCGGCTGGCTACACCTTC. It encodes CAWRNAGVPAGYTF.

The rearrangement joins TRBV12-3 or TRBV12-4 to TRBJ1-4; 9 bases are a match to TRBD1. The ends lost 5 bases at V and 6 bases at J; junction bases unmatched: 4. This CDR3 comprises 14 residues. The CDR3 bases are TGTGCCAGCAGTCTACAGGGGGCGTATGAAAAACTGTTTTTT. Its protein is CASSLQGAYEKLFF.

This chain connects TRBV18 to TRBJ2-2; 8 bases are a match to TRBD1. Germline V gene data show CDR1 as KGHSH and CDR2 as LQKENI. The ends lost 4 bases at V and 1 base at J; junction bases unmatched: 2. This CDR3 has 15 residues. As DNA, the CDR3 is TGTGCCAGCTCACGACAGGGGCAGAACACCGGGGAGCTGTTTTTT. Its protein product is CASSRQGQNTGELFF.